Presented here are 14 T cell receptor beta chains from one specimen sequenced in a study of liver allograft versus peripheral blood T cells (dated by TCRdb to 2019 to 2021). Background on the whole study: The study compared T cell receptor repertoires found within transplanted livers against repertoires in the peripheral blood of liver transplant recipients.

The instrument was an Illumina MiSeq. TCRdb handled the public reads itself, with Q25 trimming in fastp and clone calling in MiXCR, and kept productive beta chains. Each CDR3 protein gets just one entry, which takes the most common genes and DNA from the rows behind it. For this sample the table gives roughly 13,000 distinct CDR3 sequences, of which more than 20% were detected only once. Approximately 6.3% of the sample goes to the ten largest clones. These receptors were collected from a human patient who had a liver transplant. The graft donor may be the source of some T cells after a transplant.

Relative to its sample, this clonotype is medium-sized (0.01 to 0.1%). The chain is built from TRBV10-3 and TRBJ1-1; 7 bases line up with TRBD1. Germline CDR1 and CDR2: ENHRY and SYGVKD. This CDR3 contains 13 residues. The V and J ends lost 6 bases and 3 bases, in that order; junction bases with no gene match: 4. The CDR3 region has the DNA TGTGCCATCAGATACGACAGGGACACTGAAGCTTTCTTT. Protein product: CAIRYDRDTEAFF.

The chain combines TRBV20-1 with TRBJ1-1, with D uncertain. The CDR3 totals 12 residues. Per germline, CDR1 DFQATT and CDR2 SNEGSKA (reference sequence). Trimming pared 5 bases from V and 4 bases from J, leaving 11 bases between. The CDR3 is CSASRWGTEAFF. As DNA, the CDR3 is TGCAGTGCTTCCAGGTGGGGCACTGAAGCTTTCTTT.

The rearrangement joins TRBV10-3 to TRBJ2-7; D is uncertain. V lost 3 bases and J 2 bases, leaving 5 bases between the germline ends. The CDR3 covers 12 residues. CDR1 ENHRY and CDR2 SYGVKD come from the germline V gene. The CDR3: CAISEPAYEQYF. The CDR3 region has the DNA TGTGCCATCAGTGAACCGGCCTACGAGCAGTACTTC.

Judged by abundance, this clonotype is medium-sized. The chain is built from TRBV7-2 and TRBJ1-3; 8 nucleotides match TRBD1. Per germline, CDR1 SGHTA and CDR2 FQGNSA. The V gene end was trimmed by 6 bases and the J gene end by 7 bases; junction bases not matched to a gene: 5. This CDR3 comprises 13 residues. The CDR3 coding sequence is TGTGCCAGCAGTACGGACAGGGCGAACACCATATATTTT. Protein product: CASSTDRANTIYF.

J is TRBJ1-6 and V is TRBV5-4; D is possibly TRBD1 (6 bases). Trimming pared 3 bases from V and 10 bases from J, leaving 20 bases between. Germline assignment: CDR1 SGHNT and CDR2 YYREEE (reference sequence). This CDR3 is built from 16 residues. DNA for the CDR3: TGTGCCAGCAGCTCTGAAGGGGGAGTAAATGGGTCACCCCTCCACTTT. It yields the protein CASSSEGGVNGSPLHF.

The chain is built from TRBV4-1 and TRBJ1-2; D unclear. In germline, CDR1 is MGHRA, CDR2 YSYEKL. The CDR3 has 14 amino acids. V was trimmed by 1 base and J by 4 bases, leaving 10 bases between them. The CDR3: CASSQVEGFYGYTF. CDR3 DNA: TGCGCCAGCAGCCAAGTCGAGGGCTTCTATGGCTACACCTTC.

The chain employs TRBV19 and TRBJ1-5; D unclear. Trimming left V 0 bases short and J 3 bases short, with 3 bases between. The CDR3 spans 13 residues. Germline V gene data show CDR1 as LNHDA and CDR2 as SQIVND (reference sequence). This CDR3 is CASSIDVNQPQHF. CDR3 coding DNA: TGTGCCAGTAGTATAGACGTCAATCAGCCCCAGCATTTT.

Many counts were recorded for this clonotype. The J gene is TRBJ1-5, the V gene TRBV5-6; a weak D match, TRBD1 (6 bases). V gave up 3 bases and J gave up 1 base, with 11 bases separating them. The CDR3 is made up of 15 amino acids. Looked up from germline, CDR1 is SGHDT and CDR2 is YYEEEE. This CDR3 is CASSSRGGSNQPQHF. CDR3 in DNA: TGTGCCAGCAGCTCCAGGGGTGGAAGCAATCAGCCCCAGCATTTT.

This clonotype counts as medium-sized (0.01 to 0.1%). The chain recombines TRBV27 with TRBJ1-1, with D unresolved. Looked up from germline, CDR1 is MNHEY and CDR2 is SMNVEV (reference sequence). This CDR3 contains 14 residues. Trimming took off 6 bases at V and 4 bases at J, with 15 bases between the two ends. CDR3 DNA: TGTGCCAGCAGGTTACTTACAGTACCCACTGAAGCTTTCTTT. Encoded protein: CASRLLTVPTEAFF.

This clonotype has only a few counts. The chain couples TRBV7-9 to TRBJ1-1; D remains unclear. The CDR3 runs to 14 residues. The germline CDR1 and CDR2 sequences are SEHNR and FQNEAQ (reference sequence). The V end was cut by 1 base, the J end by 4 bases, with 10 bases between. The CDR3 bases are TGTGCCAGCAGCTTAGAACTGGGTGGCACTGAAGCTTTCTTT. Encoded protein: CASSLELGGTEAFF. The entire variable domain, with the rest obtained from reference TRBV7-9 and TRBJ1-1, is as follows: DTGVSQNPRHKITKRGQNVTFRCDPISEHNRLYWYRQTLGQGPEFLTYFQNEAQLEKSRLLSDRFSAERPKGSFSTLEIQRTEQGDSAMYLCASSLELGGTEAFFGQGTRLTVV.

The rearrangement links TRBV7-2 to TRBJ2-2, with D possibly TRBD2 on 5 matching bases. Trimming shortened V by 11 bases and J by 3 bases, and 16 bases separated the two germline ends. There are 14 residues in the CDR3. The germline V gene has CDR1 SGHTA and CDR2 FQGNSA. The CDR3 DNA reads TGTGCCGCCAGCTCGAGGGCCCACACCGGGGAGCTGTTTTTT. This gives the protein CAASSRAHTGELFF.

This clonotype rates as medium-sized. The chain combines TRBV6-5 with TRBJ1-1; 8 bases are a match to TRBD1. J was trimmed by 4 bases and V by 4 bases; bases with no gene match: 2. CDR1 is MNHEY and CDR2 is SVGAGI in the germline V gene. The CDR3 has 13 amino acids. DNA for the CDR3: TGTGCCAGCAGTTTGACAGGGGTCACTGAAGCTTTCTTT. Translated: CASSLTGVTEAFF.

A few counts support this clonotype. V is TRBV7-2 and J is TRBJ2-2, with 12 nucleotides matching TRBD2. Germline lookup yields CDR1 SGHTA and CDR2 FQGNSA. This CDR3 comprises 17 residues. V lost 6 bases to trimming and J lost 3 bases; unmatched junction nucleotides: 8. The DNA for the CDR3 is TGTGCCAGCAGTAAACTAGCGGGGGGCGTCCACACCGGGGAGCTGTTTTTT. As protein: CASSKLAGGVHTGELFF.

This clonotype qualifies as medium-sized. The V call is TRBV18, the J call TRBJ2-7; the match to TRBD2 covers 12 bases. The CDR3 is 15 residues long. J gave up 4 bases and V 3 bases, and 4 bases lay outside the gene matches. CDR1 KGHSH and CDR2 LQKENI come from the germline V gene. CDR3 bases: TGTGCCAGCTCACCGGGGACTAGCGGGCCATACGAGCAGTACTTC. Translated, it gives CASSPGTSGPYEQYF.